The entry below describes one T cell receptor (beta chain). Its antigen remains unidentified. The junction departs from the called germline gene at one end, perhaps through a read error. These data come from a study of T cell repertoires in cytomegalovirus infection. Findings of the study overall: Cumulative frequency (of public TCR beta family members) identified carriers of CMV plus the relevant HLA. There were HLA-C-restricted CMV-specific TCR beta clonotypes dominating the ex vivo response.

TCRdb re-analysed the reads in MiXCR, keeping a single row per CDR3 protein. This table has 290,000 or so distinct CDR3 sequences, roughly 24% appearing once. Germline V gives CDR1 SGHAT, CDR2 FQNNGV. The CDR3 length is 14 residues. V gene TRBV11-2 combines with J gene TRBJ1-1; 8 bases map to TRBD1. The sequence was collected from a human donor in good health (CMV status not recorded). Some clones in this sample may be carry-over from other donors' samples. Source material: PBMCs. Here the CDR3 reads CASSHRGWNTEVFF. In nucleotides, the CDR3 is TGTGCCAGCAGCCACAGGGGGTGGAACACTGAAGTTTTCTTT.